A selection of T cell receptor beta chains follows, all from one sample in a study of response to subunit inactivated influenza vaccine. TCRdb re-called the RT-PCR reads with MiXCR, one entry per CDR3 protein. The top ten hold approximately 2% of the sample, which has approximately 520,000 distinct CDR3 sequences, roughly 25% seen once. The sequenced sample was CD4+ T cells sorted from PBMCs, obtained 5 to 6 days after vaccination. All receptors come from a man aged 45 to 65 who received an inactivated influenza vaccine. CDR3s include the opening cysteine and the closing phenylalanine or tryptophan. A D gene is named only where the DNA matches it firmly. Clone size appears in some rows only: once, few, many, or a class for an expanded clone.

cdr3_length: 14
v_call: TRBV7-9
d_call: .
j_call: TRBJ1-4
clone_size: .
cdr3_nt: TGTGCCAGCAGCATAACAGGGTCGCGCGAAAAACTGTTTTTT
cdr3_aa: CASSITGSREKLFF

cdr3_length: 14
v_call: TRBV12-3/TRBV12-4
d_call: .
j_call: TRBJ2-5
clone_size: many
cdr3_nt: TGTGCCAGCAGGCCTTTGGGGCCCGCGGAGACCCAGTACTTC
cdr3_aa: CASRPLGPAETQYF

cdr3_length: 14
v_call: TRBV28
d_call: .
j_call: TRBJ2-1
clone_size: .
cdr3_nt: TGTGCCAGCACTTTAAGAGGGGGGATCAATGAGCAGTTCTTC
cdr3_aa: CASTLRGGINEQFF

cdr3_length: 14
v_call: TRBV7-2
d_call: .
j_call: TRBJ1-1
clone_size: .
cdr3_nt: TGTGCCAGCAGCTTAGTCGTAGGAAACACTGAAGCTTTCTTT
cdr3_aa: CASSLVVGNTEAFF

cdr3_length: 14
v_call: TRBV9
d_call: TRBD1
j_call: TRBJ2-5
clone_size: .
cdr3_nt: TGTGCCAGCAGCGTCGACAGGGGGGGAGAGACCCAGTACTTC
cdr3_aa: CASSVDRGGETQYF

cdr3_length: 16
v_call: TRBV15
d_call: .
j_call: TRBJ2-1
clone_size: .
cdr3_nt: TGTGCCACCAGCAGAGATCAGGGTGTAGGGTACAATGAGCAGTTCTTC
cdr3_aa: CATSRDQGVGYNEQFF

cdr3_length: 21
v_call: TRBV5-1
d_call: .
j_call: TRBJ2-6
clone_size: .
cdr3_nt: TGCGCCAGCTACCCTGGGATGACGAACGGCACAACCAGCTCTGGGGCCAACGTCCTGACTTTC
cdr3_aa: CASYPGMTNGTTSSGANVLTF

cdr3_length: 15
v_call: TRBV5-1
d_call: .
j_call: TRBJ1-4
clone_size: .
cdr3_nt: TGCGCCAGCAGCTCCCCGGGCAGCTTAGGTGAAAAACTGTTTTTT
cdr3_aa: CASSSPGSLGEKLFF

cdr3_length: 14
v_call: TRBV20-1
d_call: .
j_call: TRBJ1-1
clone_size: .
cdr3_nt: TGCAGTGCTAGGGGTGATAAGGCGACCTATGAAGCTTTCTTT
cdr3_aa: CSARGDKATYEAFF

cdr3_length: 15
v_call: TRBV6-2/TRBV6-3
d_call: TRBD1
j_call: TRBJ2-7
clone_size: few
cdr3_nt: TGTGCCAGCAGAAAGACAGGACAGGGGACCTACGAGCAGTACTTC
cdr3_aa: CASRKTGQGTYEQYF

cdr3_length: 16
v_call: TRBV2
d_call: .
j_call: TRBJ2-2
clone_size: once
cdr3_nt: TGTGCCAGCAGTGAGAAAGGGACATTCCCCACCGGGGAGCTGTTTTTT
cdr3_aa: CASSEKGTFPTGELFF

cdr3_length: 13
v_call: TRBV12-3/TRBV12-4
d_call: .
j_call: TRBJ1-4
clone_size: few
cdr3_nt: TGTGCCAGCAGTTTAGACACGTGGGTAGAACTGTTTTTT
cdr3_aa: CASSLDTWVELFF

cdr3_length: 13
v_call: TRBV7-2
d_call: .
j_call: TRBJ1-5
clone_size: .
cdr3_nt: TGTGCCAGCAGCCCCCGTCGGGATGAGCCCCAGCATTTT
cdr3_aa: CASSPRRDEPQHF

cdr3_length: 17
v_call: TRBV2
d_call: TRBD1
j_call: TRBJ2-3
clone_size: .
cdr3_nt: TGTGCCAGCAGTGAAGCATTCCCAGGGGGAGCCCCAGATACGCAGTATTTT
cdr3_aa: CASSEAFPGGAPDTQYF

cdr3_length: 18
v_call: TRBV11-2
d_call: .
j_call: TRBJ2-6
clone_size: .
cdr3_nt: TGTGCCAGCAGACAGACGAGTAGCGCGAACTCTGGGGCCAACGTCCTGACTTTC
cdr3_aa: CASRQTSSANSGANVLTF

cdr3_length: 13
v_call: TRBV29-1
d_call: .
j_call: TRBJ2-5
clone_size: .
cdr3_nt: TGCAGCGTTGAGAGGAGTCAGGGCCAGACCCAGTACTTC
cdr3_aa: CSVERSQGQTQYF

cdr3_length: 12
v_call: TRBV6-2/TRBV6-3
d_call: .
j_call: TRBJ1-5
clone_size: few
cdr3_nt: TGTGCCAGCAGCCCGACTTTTCGACCCCAGCATTTT
cdr3_aa: CASSPTFRPQHF

cdr3_length: 16
v_call: TRBV7-2
d_call: .
j_call: TRBJ2-1
clone_size: few
cdr3_nt: TGTGCCAGCAGCGCATTTGGGGGACAGCGGGGGAGTGAGCAGTTCTTC
cdr3_aa: CASSAFGGQRGSEQFF

cdr3_length: 13
v_call: TRBV12-3/TRBV12-4
d_call: .
j_call: TRBJ2-1
clone_size: few
cdr3_nt: TGTGCCAGCAGTTTATATGGCCAGAATGAGCAGTTCTTC
cdr3_aa: CASSLYGQNEQFF

cdr3_length: 15
v_call: TRBV5-1
d_call: TRBD2
j_call: TRBJ2-3
clone_size: few
cdr3_nt: TGCGCCAGCAGCAACCGGGGGCTAGCGGGAGATACGCAGTATTTT
cdr3_aa: CASSNRGLAGDTQYF

cdr3_length: 13
v_call: TRBV12-3/TRBV12-4
d_call: .
j_call: TRBJ1-1
clone_size: few
cdr3_nt: TGTGCCAGCAGTTTACGGGAGTCCCTTGAAGCTTTCTTT
cdr3_aa: CASSLRESLEAFF

cdr3_length: 13
v_call: TRBV29-1
d_call: TRBD2
j_call: TRBJ2-3
clone_size: .
cdr3_nt: TGCAGCGCATCAAGCGGGAGAACAGATACGCAGTATTTT
cdr3_aa: CSASSGRTDTQYF

cdr3_length: 16
v_call: TRBV20-1
d_call: .
j_call: TRBJ2-6
clone_size: .
cdr3_nt: TGCAGTGCTAGTGACAGTCCTCGCTCTGGGGCCAACGTCCTGACTTTC
cdr3_aa: CSASDSPRSGANVLTF

cdr3_length: 16
v_call: TRBV5-1
d_call: TRBD2
j_call: TRBJ2-1
clone_size: few
cdr3_nt: TGCGCCAGCAGCCGACTAGCGGGGGGGGTGTACAATGAGCAGTTCTTC
cdr3_aa: CASSRLAGGVYNEQFF

cdr3_length: 12
v_call: TRBV27
d_call: .
j_call: TRBJ1-1
clone_size: few
cdr3_nt: TGTGCCAGCGGATTTTTGGGCGCTGAAGCTTTCTTT
cdr3_aa: CASGFLGAEAFF

cdr3_length: 13
v_call: TRBV12-3/TRBV12-4
d_call: TRBD1
j_call: TRBJ2-4
clone_size: few
cdr3_nt: TGTGCCAGCAGTGGGACAGAGAAAAACATTCAGTACTTC
cdr3_aa: CASSGTEKNIQYF

cdr3_length: 15
v_call: TRBV20-1
d_call: TRBD2
j_call: TRBJ2-7
clone_size: .
cdr3_nt: TGCAGTGCTAGAGAAGGAGCGGGGGGTCTTCTCGAGCAGTACTTC
cdr3_aa: CSAREGAGGLLEQYF

cdr3_length: 14
v_call: TRBV5-1
d_call: .
j_call: TRBJ2-2
clone_size: many
cdr3_nt: TGTGCCAGCAGTTTAGATGGATTCACCGGGGAGCTGTTTTTT
cdr3_aa: CASSLDGFTGELFF

cdr3_length: 13
v_call: TRBV15
d_call: .
j_call: TRBJ2-7
clone_size: few
cdr3_nt: TGTGCCACCAGCCGGGCTACAGGGTACGAGCAGTACTTC
cdr3_aa: CATSRATGYEQYF

cdr3_length: 13
v_call: TRBV29-1
d_call: .
j_call: TRBJ2-1
clone_size: few
cdr3_nt: TGCAGCGTTCAACAGGCCTCCTACAATGAGCAGTTCTTC
cdr3_aa: CSVQQASYNEQFF

cdr3_length: 11
v_call: TRBV20-1
d_call: .
j_call: TRBJ2-3
clone_size: .
cdr3_nt: TGCAGTGCTGGCCCTATCGATACGCAGTATTTT
cdr3_aa: CSAGPIDTQYF

cdr3_length: 15
v_call: TRBV4-2
d_call: .
j_call: TRBJ2-7
clone_size: .
cdr3_nt: TGTGCCAGCAGCCAAGTAGGGACCCTTCCCTACGAGCAGTACTTC
cdr3_aa: CASSQVGTLPYEQYF

cdr3_length: 16
v_call: TRBV7-2
d_call: .
j_call: TRBJ1-5
clone_size: .
cdr3_nt: TGTGCCAGCAGCCAAAGGGCAGGGATTAGCAATCAGCCCCAGCATTTT
cdr3_aa: CASSQRAGISNQPQHF

cdr3_length: 14
v_call: TRBV29-1
d_call: .
j_call: TRBJ2-4
clone_size: few
cdr3_nt: TGCAGCGCACTTCACTGGAAAGCCAAAAACATTCAGTACTTC
cdr3_aa: CSALHWKAKNIQYF

cdr3_length: 11
v_call: TRBV28
d_call: .
j_call: TRBJ2-3
clone_size: few
cdr3_nt: TGTGCCAGCAAGAACACAGATACGCAGTATTTT
cdr3_aa: CASKNTDTQYF

cdr3_length: 16
v_call: TRBV7-2
d_call: TRBD1
j_call: TRBJ2-7
clone_size: few
cdr3_nt: TGTGCCAGCAGCTTAGTAGCGACAGGGTTTTCCTACGAGCAGTACTTC
cdr3_aa: CASSLVATGFSYEQYF

cdr3_length: 14
v_call: TRBV20-1
d_call: TRBD1
j_call: TRBJ2-7
clone_size: few
cdr3_nt: TGCAGTGCCTCTCCCGGGACAGACTCCTACGAGCAGTACTTC
cdr3_aa: CSASPGTDSYEQYF

cdr3_length: 17
v_call: TRBV6-1
d_call: TRBD2
j_call: TRBJ2-2
clone_size: .
cdr3_nt: TGTGCCAGCAGATCCTTGCTAGCGGGGCAAAACACCGGGGAGCTGTTTTTT
cdr3_aa: CASRSLLAGQNTGELFF

cdr3_length: 14
v_call: TRBV28
d_call: .
j_call: TRBJ2-7
clone_size: many
cdr3_nt: TGTGCCAGCAGGCTGACAGGTCGGGCCTACGAGCAGTACTTC
cdr3_aa: CASRLTGRAYEQYF